The T cell receptor (beta chain) described here comes from a study of T-cell reconstitution after alpha-beta-depleted transplantation in children. Study outcomes and limitations: T-cell counts and diversity at one year following transplant were attributed mainly to newly produced T cells.

Using unique molecular identifiers, the investigators prepared the TCRbeta library. TCRdb fed the PCR reads into MiXCR, producing one record per CDR3 protein. The table includes approximately 170,000 distinct CDR3 sequences, around 10% detected once. This clonotype was picked up many times. Antigen specificity is unknown. The V gene end was trimmed by 6 bases and the J gene end by 1 base; junction bases not matched to a gene: 20. CDR1 is DFQATT, CDR2 SNEGSKA, per germline (reference sequence). CDR3 length equals 19 residues. The chain carries TRBV20-1 and TRBJ1-1; 10 bases fit TRBD1. The sequence came from a boy between 2 and 10 years old with acute myeloid leukemia, due to receive a stem cell transplant. The specimen was PBMCs, collected before TCRalphabeta/CD19-depleted stem cell transplant. In DNA, the CDR3 is TGCAGTGCCAGGATTAACCGGGGACAGGGGTGGTGGGGGAACACTGAAGCTTTCTTT. This encodes CSARINRGQGWWGNTEAFF.